This T cell receptor beta chain was profiled in a study of cytomegalovirus exposure and HLA in healthy donors. A word on this clone: The antigen is undetermined.

Study results and limitations: Across donors, most TCRs were seen rarely, yet some public ones were widespread. It was reported in a later analysis that an Asian-associated ancestry cluster showed fewer N-insertions than the approximately 700-donor mean. There were some V segments, including TRBV6-2 and TRBV6-3, excluded as indistinguishable.

The CDR3 sequence is 14 residues long. The V and J ends lost 3 bases and 7 bases respectively, with 15 bases between them. Germline-derived CDR1 and CDR2 are SGHAT and FQNNGV. Researchers ran the PCR with 60 Vbeta and 13 Jbeta primers. The protocol was immunoSEQ multiplex PCR, while the TCRdb copy is restricted to in-frame clones and leaves out a portion. The table includes approximately 170,000 clones, approximately 81% detected once. The sequence came from a man aged 50-59 years in good health and CMV-seropositive. Input material: PBMCs. The V gene is TRBV11-2, the J gene TRBJ1-2, with unresolved D. The CDR3 region has the DNA TGTGCCAGCAGCTTGGCGACTCCACTGGGTGGCTACACCTTC. Translation: CASSLATPLGGYTF.